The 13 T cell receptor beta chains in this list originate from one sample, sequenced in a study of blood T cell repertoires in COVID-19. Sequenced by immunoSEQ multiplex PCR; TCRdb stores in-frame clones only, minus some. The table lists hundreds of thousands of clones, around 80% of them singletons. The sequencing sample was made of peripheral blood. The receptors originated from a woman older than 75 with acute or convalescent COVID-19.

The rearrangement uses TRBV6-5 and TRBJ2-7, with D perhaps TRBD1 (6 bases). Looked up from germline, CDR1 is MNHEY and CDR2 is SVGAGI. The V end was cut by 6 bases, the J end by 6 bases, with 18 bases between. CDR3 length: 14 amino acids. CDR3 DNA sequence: TGTGCCAGCAGACGTACAGGGTCCCAGGCCGAGCAGTACTTC. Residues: CASRRTGSQAEQYF.

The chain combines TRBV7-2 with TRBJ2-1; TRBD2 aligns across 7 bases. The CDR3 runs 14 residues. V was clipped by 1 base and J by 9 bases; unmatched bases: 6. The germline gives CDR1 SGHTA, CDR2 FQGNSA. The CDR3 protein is CASSLEQRGIEQFF. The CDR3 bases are TGTGCCAGCAGCTTAGAACAGCGGGGTATTGAGCAGTTCTTC.

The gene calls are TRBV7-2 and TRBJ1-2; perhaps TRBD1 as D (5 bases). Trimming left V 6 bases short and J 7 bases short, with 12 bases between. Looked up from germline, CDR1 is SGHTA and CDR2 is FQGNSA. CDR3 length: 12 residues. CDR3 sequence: CASSLIRAGYTF. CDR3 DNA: TGTGCCAGCAGTCTAATCAGGGCTGGCTACACCTTC.

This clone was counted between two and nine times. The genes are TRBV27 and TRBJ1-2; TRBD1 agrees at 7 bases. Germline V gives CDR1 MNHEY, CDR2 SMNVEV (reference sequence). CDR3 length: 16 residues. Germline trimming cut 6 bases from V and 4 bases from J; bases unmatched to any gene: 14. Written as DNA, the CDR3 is TGTGCCAGCAGCCGTGACAGGGTCGGGGGAATCTATGGCTACACCTTC. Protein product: CASSRDRVGGIYGYTF.

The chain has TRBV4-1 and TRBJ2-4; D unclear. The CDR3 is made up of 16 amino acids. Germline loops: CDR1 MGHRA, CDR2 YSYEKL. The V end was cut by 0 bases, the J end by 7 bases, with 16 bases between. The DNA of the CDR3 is TGCGCCAGCAGCCAAGATCTTTCAAGCCTTTGGAACATTCAGTACTTC. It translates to CASSQDLSSLWNIQYF.

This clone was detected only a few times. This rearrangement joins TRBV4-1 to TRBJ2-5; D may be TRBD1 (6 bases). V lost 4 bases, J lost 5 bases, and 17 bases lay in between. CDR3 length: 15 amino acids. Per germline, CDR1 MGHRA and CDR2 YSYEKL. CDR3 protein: CASSPYQNRVETQYF. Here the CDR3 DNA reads TGCGCCAGCAGCCCCTATCAAAACAGGGTCGAGACCCAGTACTTC.

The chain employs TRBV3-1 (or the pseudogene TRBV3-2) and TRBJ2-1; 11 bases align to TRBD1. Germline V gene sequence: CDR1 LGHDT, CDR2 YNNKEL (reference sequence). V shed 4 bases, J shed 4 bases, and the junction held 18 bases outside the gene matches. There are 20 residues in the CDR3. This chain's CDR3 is CASSRVLGQGAYTSYNEQFF. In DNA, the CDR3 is TGTGCCAGCAGCCGCGTGTTAGGACAGGGGGCTTATACTTCTTACAATGAGCAGTTCTTC.

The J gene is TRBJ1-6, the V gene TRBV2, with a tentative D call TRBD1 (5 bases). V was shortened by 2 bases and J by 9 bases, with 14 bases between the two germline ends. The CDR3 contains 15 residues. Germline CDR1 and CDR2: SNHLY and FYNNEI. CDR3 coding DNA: TGTGCCAGCAGTGAAAGGGACCTGGGAGGTTCACCCCTCCACTTT. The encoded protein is CASSERDLGGSPLHF.

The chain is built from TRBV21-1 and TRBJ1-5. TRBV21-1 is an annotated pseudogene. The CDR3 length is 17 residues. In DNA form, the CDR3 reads TGTGCCAGCAGCAAAGGGGGAGCTGTCAAGATTGATCAGCCCCAGCATTTT. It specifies CASSKGGAVKIDQPQHF.

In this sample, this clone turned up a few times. The DNA for the CDR3 is TGTGCCAGCAGCTCTGACAGGGGTGAGACCCAGCATTTT. It specifies CASSSDRGETQHF. This sequence joins TRBV7-2 and TRBJ1-5, with TRBD1 identical over 8 bases. CDR1 is SGHTA, CDR2 FQGNSA, per germline. This CDR3 is built from 13 residues. The V gene end was trimmed by 4 bases and the J gene end by 11 bases; junction bases not matched to a gene: 7.

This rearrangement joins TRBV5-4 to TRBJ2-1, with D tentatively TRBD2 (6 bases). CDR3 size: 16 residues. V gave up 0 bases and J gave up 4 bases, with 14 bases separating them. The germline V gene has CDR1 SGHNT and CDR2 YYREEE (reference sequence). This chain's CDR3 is CASSLAPAGSYNEQFF. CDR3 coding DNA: TGTGCCAGCAGCTTGGCCCCCGCGGGGTCTTACAATGAGCAGTTCTTC.

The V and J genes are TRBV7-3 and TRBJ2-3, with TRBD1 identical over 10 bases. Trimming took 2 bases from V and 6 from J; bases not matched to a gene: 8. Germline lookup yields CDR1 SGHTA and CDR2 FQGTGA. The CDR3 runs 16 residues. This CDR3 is CASSLYRDRGSDTQYF. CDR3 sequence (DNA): TGTGCCAGCAGCTTATACCGGGACAGGGGCTCGGATACGCAGTATTTT.

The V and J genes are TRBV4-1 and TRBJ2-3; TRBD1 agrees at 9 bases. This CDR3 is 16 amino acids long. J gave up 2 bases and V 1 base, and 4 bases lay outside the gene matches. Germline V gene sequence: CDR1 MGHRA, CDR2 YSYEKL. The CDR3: CASSQAGTGNTDTQYF. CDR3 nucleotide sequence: TGCGCCAGCAGCCAAGCCGGGACAGGGAACACAGATACGCAGTATTTT.